A single sample gave rise to the 2 T cell receptor beta chains below, sequenced in a study of cytomegalovirus exposure and HLA in healthy donors. The PCR employed 60 Vbeta primers together with 13 Jbeta primers. Data came from immunoSEQ multiplex PCR; TCRdb stores just in-frame clones and leaves some out. The repertoire holds some 200,000 clones, with around 85% as singletons. Material for sequencing was PBMCs. These receptors were taken from a man aged 35-49 years in good health and CMV-seropositive.

Here the CDR3 reads CASSQPLAGAGETQYF. The CDR3 DNA sequence: TGCGCCAGCAGCCAACCATTAGCGGGGGCGGGAGAGACCCAGTACTTC. V and J are TRBV4-1 and TRBJ2-5; 9 bases line up with TRBD2. The CDR3 is 16 amino acids. In germline, CDR1 is MGHRA, CDR2 YSYEKL. V lost 2 bases, J lost 4 bases, and 8 bases stayed unmatched.

The chain joins TRBV19 to TRBJ1-2; unclear D gene. Trimming stripped 4 bases from V and 6 bases from J, with 12 bases between. Germline CDR1 LNHDA, CDR2 SQIVND (reference sequence). This CDR3 has 13 amino acids. CDR3 amino acids: CASSTGLANGYTF. The CDR3 region has the DNA TGTGCCAGTAGTACCGGGCTAGCCAATGGCTACACCTTC.